This T cell receptor beta chain was sequenced in a study of memory CD4+ T cells and cytomegalovirus serostatus. Study as a whole: Healthy Belgian adult donors included about nine CMV-positive and some 24 CMV-negative people.

Authors' processing steps: After removing out-of-frame reads, approximately 2 million distinct TCRbeta sequences remained. The table came from immunoSEQ multiplex PCR; TCRdb's copy has only in-frame clones and leaves some out. V, J and clone size derive from that table, while D and trimming were established from the DNA sequence. The data contain about 61,000 clones, about 81% of them singletons. The sort gate was single viable CD3+CD4+CD8-CD45RO+ cells for memory CD4+ T cells. The sample comprised memory CD4+ T cells from blood. The clonotype was recovered from an adult in good health and CMV-seronegative.

CDR3 DNA: TGTGCCAGTAGTGAAACCGGGACCAGGGCAAACAATGAGCAGTTCTTC. Protein: CASSETGTRANNEQFF. The rearrangement uses TRBV19 and TRBJ2-1; D might be TRBD1 or TRBD2, each matching 5 bases. The germline V gene encodes CDR1 LNHDA and CDR2 SQIVND (reference sequence). This CDR3 is 16 amino acids long. The ends were cut back, 5 bases at V and 5 bases at J, with 19 bases in the middle. Variable domain in full (rest from reference TRBV19 and TRBJ2-1): DGGITQSPKYLFRKEGQNVTLSCEQNLNHDAMYWYRQDPGQGLRLIYYSQIVNDFQKGDIAEGYSVSREKKESFPLTVTSAQKNPTAFYLCASSETGTRANNEQFFGPGTRLTVL.